Listed below are T cell receptor beta chains from one sample, sequenced in a study of T cell responses to AZD1222 COVID-19 vaccine. Some clones are missing from TCRdb's copy, which holds only in-frame ones; the method was immunoSEQ multiplex PCR. The table includes tens of thousands of clones, 88% detected once. This specimen consisted of peripheral blood, obtained 28 days after the second dose of the MenACWY control vaccine. The origin of the receptors is an adult who received the MenACWY meningococcal vaccine as a control. Each CDR3 is given with its conserved first and last residue. The order of the fields is V gene, D gene, J gene, clone size, CDR3 DNA, CDR3 protein. D genes are given only for firm matches. Clone size appears in some rows only: once, few, many, or a class for an expanded clone.

v_call: TRBV28; d_call: NA; j_call: TRBJ1-3; clone_size: NA; cdr3_nt: TGTGCCAGCTTCAGGGGATCAGCTGGAAACACCATATATTTT; cdr3_aa: CASFRGSAGNTIYF
v_call: TRBV19; d_call: NA; j_call: TRBJ2-2; clone_size: NA; cdr3_nt: TGTGCCACCACGCGTTTGAACACCGGGGAGCTGTTTTTT; cdr3_aa: CATTRLNTGELFF
v_call: TRBV27; d_call: NA; j_call: TRBJ2-7; clone_size: NA; cdr3_nt: TGTGCCAGCAGCCCCTCCCCGGGCCCCCTCTACGAGCAGTACTTC; cdr3_aa: CASSPSPGPLYEQYF
v_call: TRBV9; d_call: TRBD2; j_call: TRBJ2-2; clone_size: NA; cdr3_nt: TGTGCCAGCAGCGTAGTTCCTAGCGGGAGGGCGGACACCGGGGAGCTGTTTTTT; cdr3_aa: CASSVVPSGRADTGELFF
v_call: TRBV23-1; d_call: NA; j_call: TRBJ1-5; clone_size: NA; cdr3_nt: TGCGCCAGCAGTCAAGTCCCGATTCACCCCCAGCTGTATAGCAATCAGCCCCAGCATTTT; cdr3_aa: CASSQVPIHPQLYSNQPQHF
v_call: TRBV5-4; d_call: NA; j_call: TRBJ2-7; clone_size: NA; cdr3_nt: TGTGCCAGCAGCTTGCGCGATGGGCGGCGGACCTACGAGCAGTACTTC; cdr3_aa: CASSLRDGRRTYEQYF
v_call: TRBV28; d_call: NA; j_call: TRBJ2-7; clone_size: NA; cdr3_nt: TGTGCCAGCAGTCCCGCGAGGGTAGGAAGGCAGTACTTC; cdr3_aa: CASSPARVGRQYF
v_call: TRBV30; d_call: NA; j_call: TRBJ2-2; clone_size: NA; cdr3_nt: TGTGCCTGGATCCGGGACTCCAGCCACACCGGGGAGCTGTTTTTT; cdr3_aa: CAWIRDSSHTGELFF
v_call: TRBV7-3; d_call: TRBD2; j_call: TRBJ2-7; clone_size: NA; cdr3_nt: TGTGCCAGCAGCTTAAACCCTAGCGGGGTTACCTACGAGCAGTACTTC; cdr3_aa: CASSLNPSGVTYEQYF
v_call: TRBV4-1; d_call: TRBD1; j_call: TRBJ1-3; clone_size: NA; cdr3_nt: TGCGCCAGCAGCCACCCGACAGGGAGCTCTGGAAACACCATATATTTT; cdr3_aa: CASSHPTGSSGNTIYF
v_call: TRBV12-3/TRBV12-4; d_call: NA; j_call: TRBJ2-7; clone_size: NA; cdr3_nt: TGTGCCAGCAGACTGGACAGCTCCTACGAGCAGTACTTC; cdr3_aa: CASRLDSSYEQYF
v_call: TRBV18; d_call: NA; j_call: TRBJ1-2; clone_size: NA; cdr3_nt: TGTGCCAGCTCCCCCGATCTGGGGGCGTTTATAGACGGCTACACCTTC; cdr3_aa: CASSPDLGAFIDGYTF
v_call: TRBV7-2; d_call: NA; j_call: TRBJ2-1; clone_size: NA; cdr3_nt: TGTGCCAGCAGCCTGGGGGCGGGGAGGGGGTATGAGCAGTTCTTC; cdr3_aa: CASSLGAGRGYEQFF
v_call: TRBV27; d_call: NA; j_call: TRBJ2-1; clone_size: NA; cdr3_nt: TGTGCCAGCAGGGGAGAGGGTCGGTACAATGAGCAGTTCTTC; cdr3_aa: CASRGEGRYNEQFF
v_call: TRBV15; d_call: NA; j_call: TRBJ1-1; clone_size: NA; cdr3_nt: TGTGCCACCAGCAGAGATATTGGGGGGAACACTGAAGCTTTCTTT; cdr3_aa: CATSRDIGGNTEAFF
v_call: TRBV24-1; d_call: TRBD2; j_call: TRBJ2-3; clone_size: NA; cdr3_nt: TGTGCCACCAGTGGTCCATCGCCGGCTAGCGGGAGGGCCGGAGATACGCAGTATTTT; cdr3_aa: CATSGPSPASGRAGDTQYF
v_call: TRBV7-3; d_call: NA; j_call: TRBJ2-3; clone_size: NA; cdr3_nt: TGTGCCAGCAGCGCTCGGGGGCGTAGCACAGATACGCAGTATTTT; cdr3_aa: CASSARGRSTDTQYF
v_call: TRBV6-1; d_call: NA; j_call: TRBJ1-2; clone_size: NA; cdr3_nt: TGTGCCAGCAGTGAAGCGTCAAAGGTCTATGGCTACACCTTC; cdr3_aa: CASSEASKVYGYTF
v_call: TRBV5-1; d_call: NA; j_call: TRBJ1-2; clone_size: NA; cdr3_nt: TGCGCCAGCAGCTTGGAAGGGGTTAAGGGCTACACCTTC; cdr3_aa: CASSLEGVKGYTF
v_call: TRBV2; d_call: NA; j_call: TRBJ1-1; clone_size: once; cdr3_nt: TGTGCCAGCGAGGGCGCAGGGAACACTGAAGCTTTCTTT; cdr3_aa: CASEGAGNTEAFF
v_call: TRBV30; d_call: TRBD2; j_call: TRBJ2-3; clone_size: NA; cdr3_nt: TGTGCCACCCCCGCTAGCGGGCGCACAGATACGCAGTATTTT; cdr3_aa: CATPASGRTDTQYF
v_call: TRBV4-1; d_call: NA; j_call: TRBJ1-6; clone_size: NA; cdr3_nt: TGCGCCAGCAGCCAAGATAGTGCGTCCCGACATATACCCCTCCACTTT; cdr3_aa: CASSQDSASRHIPLHF
v_call: TRBV9; d_call: TRBD2; j_call: TRBJ2-1; clone_size: NA; cdr3_nt: TGTGCCAGCAGTAAACACGGAGCTAGCGGGAGCTCCTACAATGAGCAGTTCTTC; cdr3_aa: CASSKHGASGSSYNEQFF
v_call: TRBV21-1; d_call: NA; j_call: TRBJ1-2; clone_size: NA; cdr3_nt: TGTGCCAGCAGCACAGGGGTGGGTGGGACCACCAACTATGGCTACACCTTC; cdr3_aa: CASSTGVGGTTNYGYTF
v_call: TRBV5-1; d_call: NA; j_call: TRBJ2-3; clone_size: NA; cdr3_nt: TGCGCCAGCAGCTTGGAAGGGATCGCAGATACGCAGTATTTT; cdr3_aa: CASSLEGIADTQYF
v_call: TRBV11-2; d_call: NA; j_call: TRBJ2-7; clone_size: NA; cdr3_nt: TGTGCCAGCAGCTTCGGGGGCGCGGGGGAGCAGTACTTC; cdr3_aa: CASSFGGAGEQYF
v_call: TRBV18; d_call: NA; j_call: TRBJ2-7; clone_size: NA; cdr3_nt: TGTGCCAGCTCACCAGGGACGAGGAGCTCCTACGAGCAGTACTTC; cdr3_aa: CASSPGTRSSYEQYF
v_call: TRBV28; d_call: NA; j_call: TRBJ2-7; clone_size: once; cdr3_nt: TGTGCCAGCAGTTCCGAGCGCTACGAGCAGTACTTC; cdr3_aa: CASSSERYEQYF
v_call: TRBV3-1/TRBV3-2; d_call: NA; j_call: TRBJ2-4; clone_size: NA; cdr3_nt: TGTGCCAGCAGAGGGGGGGGAGCGGCCAAAAACATTCAGTACTTC; cdr3_aa: CASRGGGAAKNIQYF
v_call: TRBV11-2; d_call: TRBD1; j_call: TRBJ1-6; clone_size: NA; cdr3_nt: TGTGCCAGCAGCGGGACAGGACATTCACCCCTCCACTTT; cdr3_aa: CASSGTGHSPLHF
v_call: TRBV6-1; d_call: NA; j_call: TRBJ2-1; clone_size: NA; cdr3_nt: TGTGCCAGCAGTGACAACAATGAGCAGTTCTTC; cdr3_aa: CASSDNNEQFF
v_call: TRBV6-5; d_call: TRBD1; j_call: TRBJ2-7; clone_size: NA; cdr3_nt: TGTGCCAGCGGGACAGGGTACTACGAGCAGTACTTC; cdr3_aa: CASGTGYYEQYF
v_call: TRBV7-9; d_call: TRBD1; j_call: TRBJ1-2; clone_size: NA; cdr3_nt: TGTGCCAGCAGCTTTAGGTGGACAGGGGGAGAAGGCTACACCTTC; cdr3_aa: CASSFRWTGGEGYTF
v_call: TRBV7-3; d_call: NA; j_call: TRBJ2-3; clone_size: NA; cdr3_nt: TGTGCCAGCAGCTTGATTAGTCTAGGAACAGATACGCAGTATTTT; cdr3_aa: CASSLISLGTDTQYF
v_call: TRBV6-5; d_call: TRBD1; j_call: TRBJ1-2; clone_size: NA; cdr3_nt: TGTGCCAGCGGGGACAGGTACAAGGGCTACACCTTC; cdr3_aa: CASGDRYKGYTF
v_call: TRBV11-2; d_call: TRBD1; j_call: TRBJ2-3; clone_size: NA; cdr3_nt: TGTGCCAGCAGTTCAAGACACCCGGGACAGGGTACAGATACGCAGTATTTT; cdr3_aa: CASSSRHPGQGTDTQYF
v_call: TRBV12-3/TRBV12-4; d_call: NA; j_call: TRBJ1-5; clone_size: NA; cdr3_nt: TGTGCCAGCAGCCTTCACAATCAGCCCCAGCATTTT; cdr3_aa: CASSLHNQPQHF
v_call: TRBV11-2; d_call: TRBD1; j_call: TRBJ1-3; clone_size: NA; cdr3_nt: TGTGCCAGCAGCTTGGAGACAGGGTATCAGTTTTACTCTGGAAACACCATATATTTT; cdr3_aa: CASSLETGYQFYSGNTIYF
v_call: TRBV28; d_call: TRBD1; j_call: TRBJ1-2; clone_size: NA; cdr3_nt: TGTGCCAGCAGTTTATCCGGGACAGGGTACTCTATTGGCTACACCTTC; cdr3_aa: CASSLSGTGYSIGYTF
v_call: TRBV6-5; d_call: NA; j_call: TRBJ2-7; clone_size: NA; cdr3_nt: TGTGCCAGCAGGACGGAGGGGGCCTCCTCCTACGAGCAGTACTTC; cdr3_aa: CASRTEGASSYEQYF
v_call: TRBV11-2; d_call: TRBD2; j_call: TRBJ2-7; clone_size: NA; cdr3_nt: TGTGCCAGCAACCATCCGGGGGGTCCAGGGTACTTC; cdr3_aa: CASNHPGGPGYF
v_call: TRBV19; d_call: NA; j_call: TRBJ2-2; clone_size: NA; cdr3_nt: TGTGCCAGTAGTCGCTACACCGGGGAGCTGTTTTTT; cdr3_aa: CASSRYTGELFF
v_call: TRBV18; d_call: NA; j_call: TRBJ2-7; clone_size: NA; cdr3_nt: TGTGCCAGCTCACCCGCGGCGCACTTCGTCTACGAGCAGTACTTC; cdr3_aa: CASSPAAHFVYEQYF
v_call: TRBV29-1; d_call: TRBD2; j_call: TRBJ2-1; clone_size: once; cdr3_nt: TGCAGCGCCGGGACTAGCGGGATCTCCTACAATGAGCAGTTCTTC; cdr3_aa: CSAGTSGISYNEQFF
v_call: TRBV3-1/TRBV3-2; d_call: TRBD1; j_call: TRBJ2-1; clone_size: NA; cdr3_nt: TGTGCCAGCAGCCAACCCAAGGGGGCCCTGCAAGTCGGTGAGCAGTTCTTC; cdr3_aa: CASSQPKGALQVGEQFF